Below, 30 T cell receptor beta chains from the same sample are listed, as sequenced in a study of Ad26.COV2.S vaccination and SARS-CoV-2 variants. The assay was immunoSEQ multiplex PCR, and TCRdb's table has in-frame clones only and misses some. The sample has approximately 90,000 clones; around 82% are singletons. Sequenced here: peripheral blood, sampled after recovery from COVID-19. The source is a human donor who had recovered from COVID-19.

The chain is built from TRBV3-1 (or the pseudogene TRBV3-2) and TRBJ1-4, with unresolved D. The CDR3 loop spans 17 amino acids. V lost 1 base, J lost 6 bases, and 18 bases lay in between. Germline CDR1 is LGHDT and CDR2 is YNNKEL (reference sequence). CDR3 DNA: TGTGCCAGCAGCCAAGCACAGCCGGTCGGCTGGGATGAAAAACTGTTTTTT. Its translation: CASSQAQPVGWDEKLFF.

The chain recombines TRBV2 with TRBJ1-2; D may be TRBD1 (5 bases). CDR3 length: 13 residues. V was trimmed by 4 bases and J by 7 bases, leaving 13 bases between them. Per germline, CDR1 SNHLY and CDR2 FYNNEI. DNA for the CDR3: TGTGCCAGCAGTGGGACTGCCGGGGCTGGCTACACCTTC. Its translation: CASSGTAGAGYTF.

The J gene is TRBJ2-3, the V gene TRBV5-4; D not certain. CDR3 length: 14 residues. Trimming shortened V by 1 base and J by 1 base, and 7 bases separated the two germline ends. Germline CDR1 is SGHNT and CDR2 is YYREEE (reference sequence). Here the CDR3 reads CASSLRSGTDTQYF. The CDR3 DNA follows: TGTGCCAGCAGCTTGAGGAGTGGCACAGATACGCAGTATTTT.

The CDR3 loop reads CASTSSGGEKLFF. CDR3 sequence (DNA): TGTGCCAGTACAAGCTCAGGTGGGGAAAAACTGTTTTTT. The chain joins TRBV7-2 to TRBJ1-4, with no clear D. The CDR3 loop spans 13 amino acids. Between the trimmed V and J ends, which lost 9 bases and 8 bases, there was a span of 16 bases. Germline values: CDR1 SGHTA, CDR2 FQGNSA.

This clone was detected only a few times. The chain links TRBV5-5 to TRBJ2-3; TRBD2 aligns across 13 bases. Per the germline V gene, CDR1 is SGHKS and CDR2 is YYEKEE (reference sequence). This CDR3 comprises 19 residues. V trimming: 0 bases; J trimming: 4 bases; junction bases outside the gene matches: 11. The chain's CDR3 is CASSLEGGLAGIRADTQYF. The DNA of the CDR3 is TGTGCCAGCAGCTTGGAAGGGGGACTAGCGGGAATTCGTGCAGATACGCAGTATTTT.

The chain uses TRBV7-9 and TRBJ2-1, with TRBD2 matching over 11 bases. J lost 10 bases, V lost 5 bases, and 16 bases had no gene match. The CDR3 extends over 17 amino acids. Germline values: CDR1 SEHNR, CDR2 FQNEAQ (reference sequence). The CDR3 is CASSRGQTSGRTGEQFF. The CDR3 region has the DNA TGTGCCAGCAGCCGTGGACAAACTAGCGGGAGAACTGGGGAGCAGTTCTTC. The full variable domain, in which reference TRBV7-9 and TRBJ2-1 provide the parts outside the CDR3, is DTGVSQNPRHKITKRGQNVTFRCDPISEHNRLYWYRQTLGQGPEFLTYFQNEAQLEKSRLLSDRFSAERPKGSFSTLEIQRTEQGDSAMYLCASSRGQTSGRTGEQFFGPGTRLTVL.

In its sample, this clone was seen a few times. The rearrangement uses TRBV7-3 and TRBJ2-2; D gene uncertain. Trimming left V 4 bases short and J 2 bases short, with 2 bases between. The CDR3 runs to 12 residues. The germline gives CDR1 SGHTA, CDR2 FQGTGA. The CDR3: CASSYNTGELFF. CDR3 coding DNA: TGTGCCAGCAGCTACAACACCGGGGAGCTGTTTTTT.

A remark on this clone: This may come from a read error, since a much larger clone is one base off. The chain links TRBV2 to TRBJ2-7; unclear D gene. The CDR3 spans 12 residues. Germline V gene sequence: CDR1 SNHLY, CDR2 FYNNEI. Between the trimmed V and J ends, which lost 0 bases and 4 bases, there was a span of 4 bases. CDR3 sequence (DNA): TGTGCCAGCAGTGAAGCGCGGTACGAGCAGTACTTC. Amino acids: CASSEARYEQYF.

The chain recombines TRBV28 with TRBJ1-5; TRBD1 matches 11 bases. CDR3 length equals 14 residues. V shed 0 bases and J 11 bases; nucleotides not matched to a gene: 3. In germline, CDR1 is MDHEN, CDR2 SYDVKM. CDR3 sequence reads: CASSLWRDRGAQHF. The CDR3 DNA follows: TGTGCCAGCAGTTTATGGCGGGACAGGGGGGCCCAGCATTTT.

The gene calls are TRBV5-6 and TRBJ1-1; D is undetermined. Germline assignment: CDR1 SGHDT and CDR2 YYEEEE. Trimming removed 1 base from V and 1 base from J, with 8 bases in between. This CDR3 comprises 14 residues. The DNA of the CDR3 is TGTGCCAGCAGCTTGTCCCGGACGAACACTGAAGCTTTCTTT. Translated: CASSLSRTNTEAFF.

The CDR3 nucleotides are TGTGCCAGCAGCCAAGGTCACAGCCAAGAGACCCAGTACTTC. It translates to CASSQGHSQETQYF. The rearrangement links TRBV3-1 (or the pseudogene TRBV3-2) to TRBJ2-5, with D unclear. The CDR3 has 14 amino acids. V was pared by 1 base and J by 1 base, with 7 bases between. Germline V gives CDR1 LGHDT, CDR2 YNNKEL (reference sequence).

The chain carries TRBV20-1 and TRBJ2-5; D ambiguous. This CDR3 has 11 amino acids. CDR1 is DFQATT, CDR2 SNEGSKA, per germline (reference sequence). With 3 bases removed from V and 4 bases from J, the gap between germline ends came to 6 bases. The CDR3 DNA sequence: TGCAGTGCTAGGGGTATAGAGACCCAGTACTTC. Its protein is CSARGIETQYF.

This sequence joins TRBV5-5 and TRBJ1-6; unclear D gene. There are 16 residues in the CDR3. The V end lost 3 bases, the J end lost 5 bases, and 15 bases lay between the germline ends. CDR1 and CDR2 from the germline V gene are SGHKS and YYEKEE (reference sequence). The CDR3 loop is CASSWSPTINNSPLHF. CDR3 sequence (DNA): TGTGCCAGCAGCTGGAGTCCGACAATAAATAATTCACCCCTCCACTTT.

The CDR3 sequence is CASSQAGTVNSPLHF. CDR3 DNA: TGTGCCAGCAGCCAAGCGGGAACAGTTAATTCACCCCTCCACTTT. The gene calls are TRBV3-1 (or the pseudogene TRBV3-2) and TRBJ1-6; D gene ambiguous. Trimming left V 1 base short and J 6 bases short, with 10 bases between. The CDR3 is 15 residues long. Germline CDR1 LGHDT, CDR2 YNNKEL (reference sequence).

The CDR3 DNA sequence: TGTGCCAGCTCGCCAGGGAGCTCCTATAATTCACCCCTCCACTTT. This translates into CASSPGSSYNSPLHF. This chain uses TRBV18 with TRBJ1-6; a possible D gene is TRBD1 (5 bases). V was cut by 6 bases and J by 0 bases, with 9 bases left in between. Germline V lookup: CDR1 KGHSH, CDR2 LQKENI. The CDR3 runs 15 residues.

The chain uses TRBV7-2 and TRBJ2-5; D is ambiguous. Germline CDR1 reads SGHTA; CDR2 reads FQGNSA. The CDR3 has 17 residues. V lost 1 base and J lost 4, with 19 bases in between. CDR3 sequence: CASSLVVAVRWAETQYF. CDR3 DNA: TGTGCCAGCAGCTTAGTCGTCGCCGTCCGGTGGGCAGAGACCCAGTACTTC.

The CDR3 nucleotides are TGTGCCAGCAGTGTGGGGAAGGGGGATTCACCCCTCCACTTT. The encoded protein is CASSVGKGDSPLHF. The chain joins TRBV2 to TRBJ1-6, with a possible D match to TRBD1 (6 bases). Germline assignment: CDR1 SNHLY and CDR2 FYNNEI. The CDR3 is 14 amino acids. The V end lost 4 bases, the J end lost 8 bases, and 12 bases lay between the germline ends.

J is TRBJ1-2 and V is TRBV4-3; tentative D call: TRBD1 (6 bases). V was cut by 5 bases and J by 0 bases, with 10 bases left in between. Germline assignment: CDR1 LGHNA and CDR2 YSLEER. CDR3 size: 14 residues. DNA for the CDR3: TGCGCCAGCAGCAGGGACACCTCTAACTATGGCTACACCTTC. Its protein is CASSRDTSNYGYTF.

The rearrangement links TRBV5-1 to TRBJ2-1, with 11 bases matching TRBD1. The V segment lost 3 bases and the J segment 6 bases; nucleotides outside the gene matches: 5. This CDR3 is 15 amino acids long. The V gene's germline CDR1 is SGHRS and CDR2 YFSETQ. DNA for the CDR3: TGCGCCAGCAGCTCGCCGGGACAGGGGGTCAATGAGCAGTTCTTC. As protein: CASSSPGQGVNEQFF.

The chain joins TRBV29-1 to TRBJ2-1, with 11 bases aligning to TRBD2. CDR1 is SQVTM, CDR2 ANQGSEA, per germline. The CDR3 runs to 13 residues. V was clipped by 7 bases and J by 2 bases; unmatched bases: 1. The CDR3, as DNA: TGCAGCGAGACTAGCGGGGCCTACAATGAGCAGTTCTTC. Translating gives CSETSGAYNEQFF.

V is TRBV28 and J is TRBJ1-1; unclear D gene. Trimming took off 8 bases at V and 10 bases at J, with 14 bases between the two ends. The CDR3 runs 11 residues. Germline CDR1 MDHEN, CDR2 SYDVKM. The CDR3 is CASSDLGRAFF. The CDR3 region has the DNA TGTGCCAGCTCGGACCTAGGGAGAGCTTTCTTT. The full variable domain, completed using reference TRBV28 and TRBJ1-1, is DVKVTQSSRYLVKRTGEKVFLECVQDMDHENMFWYRQDPGLGLRLIYFSYDVKMKEKGDIPEGYSVSREKKERFSLILESASTNQTSMYLCASSDLGRAFFGQGTRLTVV.

The chain joins TRBV7-3 to TRBJ2-3; 7 bases map to TRBD2. V shed 2 bases, J shed 2 bases, and the junction held 4 bases outside the gene matches. The CDR3 consists of 15 residues. Germline CDR1 SGHTA, CDR2 FQGTGA. As DNA, the CDR3 is TGTGCCAGCAGCTTAGGGGGAGGGATCACAGATACGCAGTATTTT. It codes for CASSLGGGITDTQYF.

V is TRBV3-1 (or the pseudogene TRBV3-2) and J is TRBJ1-1; 7 bases map to TRBD1. CDR1 is LGHDT, CDR2 YNNKEL, per germline (reference sequence). The CDR3 extends over 16 amino acids. Trimming removed 4 bases from V and 1 base from J; junction bases left unmatched: 9. This CDR3 reads CASSPNNRGQNTEAFF. The CDR3 bases are TGTGCCAGCAGCCCAAATAACAGGGGACAGAACACTGAAGCTTTCTTT.

J is TRBJ2-2 and V is TRBV7-9, with 8 bases identical to TRBD2. Germline V gives CDR1 SEHNR, CDR2 FQNEAQ (reference sequence). V shed 4 bases, J shed 3 bases, and the junction held 7 bases outside the gene matches. The CDR3 has 16 residues. The CDR3 DNA is TGTGCCAGCAGCTCCACCAGCGGGAGCGACACCGGGGAGCTGTTTTTT. It specifies CASSSTSGSDTGELFF.

The CDR3 loop reads CASSQDGAGTFSRPSTDTQYF. In nucleotides, the CDR3 is TGTGCCAGCAGCCAAGATGGGGCAGGAACTTTCTCTCGACCGTCCACAGATACGCAGTATTTT. The V gene is TRBV14, the J gene TRBJ2-3; D possibly corresponds to TRBD1 (5 bases). V was shortened by 0 bases and J by 2 bases, with 27 bases between the two germline ends. Germline V gives CDR1 SGHDN, CDR2 FVKESK. The CDR3 is 21 residues long.

The rearrangement joins TRBV27 to TRBJ2-7; 7 bases align to TRBD1. This CDR3 has 15 residues. With V trimmed by 2 bases and J by 3 bases, 7 bases remained unmatched. Germline values: CDR1 MNHEY, CDR2 SMNVEV (reference sequence). For the CDR3, the DNA is TGTGCCAGCAGTTTACGACAGGGATGGAGCTACGAGCAGTACTTC. This translates into CASSLRQGWSYEQYF.

This chain connects TRBV7-9 to TRBJ2-1; no clear D. V shed 4 bases and J shed 5 bases, with 15 bases lying between them. There are 15 residues in the CDR3. Germline CDR1 SEHNR, CDR2 FQNEAQ (reference sequence). The CDR3 region is CASSSPMHRDNEQFF. For the CDR3, the DNA is TGTGCCAGCAGCTCACCAATGCACCGGGACAATGAGCAGTTCTTC.

The V and J genes are TRBV25-1 and TRBJ2-7; D may be TRBD2 (5 bases). Trimming took off 6 bases at V and 4 bases at J, with 10 bases between the two ends. The CDR3 is 12 amino acids. Per germline, CDR1 MGHDK and CDR2 SYGVNS. CDR3 in amino acids: CASRLGSYEQYF. DNA of the CDR3: TGTGCCAGCAGGCTAGGGAGTTACGAGCAGTACTTC.

The chain combines TRBV29-1 with TRBJ1-1; D not resolved. CDR3 length: 11 residues. CDR1 and CDR2 from the germline V gene are SQVTM and ANQGSEA. Deletions cut 4 bases from V and 4 bases from J, with 7 bases between. CDR3 coding DNA: TGCAGCGTTGGGTGGAGCACTGAAGCTTTCTTT. Amino acid sequence: CSVGWSTEAFF.

The chain employs TRBV6-6 and TRBJ1-1; D gene unclear. The CDR3 spans 13 residues. Between the trimmed V and J ends, which lost 6 bases and 3 bases, there was a span of 11 bases. CDR1 is MNHNY and CDR2 is SVGAGI in the germline V gene (reference sequence). The CDR3 bases are TGTGCCAGCAGCCGTATTTGGGACACTGAAGCTTTCTTT. Encoded protein: CASSRIWDTEAFF.